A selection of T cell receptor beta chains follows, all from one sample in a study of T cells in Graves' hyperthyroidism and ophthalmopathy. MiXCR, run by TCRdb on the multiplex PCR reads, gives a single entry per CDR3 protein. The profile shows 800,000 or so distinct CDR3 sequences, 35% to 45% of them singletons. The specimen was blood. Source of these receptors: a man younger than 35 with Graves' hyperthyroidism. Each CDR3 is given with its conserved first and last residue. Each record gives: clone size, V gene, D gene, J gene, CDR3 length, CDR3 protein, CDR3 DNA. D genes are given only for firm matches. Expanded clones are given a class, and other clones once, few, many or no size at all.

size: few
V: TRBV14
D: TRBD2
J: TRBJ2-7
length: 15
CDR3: CASSQVALAGNEQYF
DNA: TGTGCCAGCAGCCAAGTCGCCCTAGCGGGGAACGAGCAGTACTTC

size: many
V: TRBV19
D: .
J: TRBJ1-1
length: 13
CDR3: CASSKLGADEAFF
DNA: TGTGCCAGTAGTAAGTTGGGGGCCGATGAAGCTTTCTTT

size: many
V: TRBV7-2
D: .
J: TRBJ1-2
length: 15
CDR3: CASSLAGSGSSGYTF
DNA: TGTGCCAGCAGCTTAGCTGGGTCCGGGAGTAGCGGCTACACCTTC

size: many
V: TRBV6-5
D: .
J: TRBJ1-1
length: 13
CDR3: CASSYGRNTEAFF
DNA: TGTGCCAGCAGTTACGGGAGGAACACTGAAGCTTTCTTT

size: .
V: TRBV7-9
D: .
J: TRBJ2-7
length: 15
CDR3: CASSLTGPFKGEQYF
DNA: TGTGCCAGCAGCTTAACGGGGCCCTTCAAGGGCGAGCAGTACTTC

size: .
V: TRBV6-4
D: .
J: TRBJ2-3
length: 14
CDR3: CASSAQRSTDTQYF
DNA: TGTGCCAGCAGTGCTCAGCGGTCCACAGATACGCAGTATTTT

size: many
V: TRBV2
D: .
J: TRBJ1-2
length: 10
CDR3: CAVQGSGYTF
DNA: TGTGCCGTACAGGGTTCTGGCTACACCTTC

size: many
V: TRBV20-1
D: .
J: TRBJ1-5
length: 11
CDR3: CSARDPGAQHF
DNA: TGCAGTGCTAGAGACCCCGGAGCCCAGCATTTT

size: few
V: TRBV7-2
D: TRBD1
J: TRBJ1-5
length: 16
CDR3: CASSPGSGQGNQPQHF
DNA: TGTGCCAGCAGCCCCGGCTCGGGACAGGGAAATCAGCCCCAGCATTTT

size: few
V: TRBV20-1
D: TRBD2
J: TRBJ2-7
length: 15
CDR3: CSASNAGGGGDEQYF
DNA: TGCAGTGCTAGTAACGCGGGGGGCGGTGGGGACGAGCAGTACTTC

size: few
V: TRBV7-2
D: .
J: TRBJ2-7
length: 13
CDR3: CASSPNSDNEQYF
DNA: TGTGCCAGCAGCCCGAACAGCGATAACGAGCAGTACTTC

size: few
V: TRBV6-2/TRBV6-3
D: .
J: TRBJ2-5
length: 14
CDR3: CASSYQGDAETQYF
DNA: TGTGCCAGCAGTTACCAGGGAGACGCCGAGACCCAGTACTTC

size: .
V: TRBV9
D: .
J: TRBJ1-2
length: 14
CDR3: CASSHSNFNYGYTF
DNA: TGTGCCAGCAGCCATAGTAATTTCAACTATGGCTACACCTTC

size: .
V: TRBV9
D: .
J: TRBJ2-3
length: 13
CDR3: CASSPYLTDTQYF
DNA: TGTGCCAGCAGCCCCTACCTCACAGATACGCAGTATTTT

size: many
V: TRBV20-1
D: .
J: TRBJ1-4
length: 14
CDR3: CSAGLDGAGEKLFF
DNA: TGCAGTGCTGGACTGGACGGAGCCGGGGAAAAACTGTTTTTT

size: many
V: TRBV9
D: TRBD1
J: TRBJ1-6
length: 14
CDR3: CASSVDRGNSPLHF
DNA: TGTGCCAGCAGCGTAGACAGGGGCAATTCACCCCTCCACTTT

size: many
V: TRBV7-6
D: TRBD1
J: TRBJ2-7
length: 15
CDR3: CASSLRQGFLGEQYF
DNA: TGTGCCAGCAGCTTAAGACAGGGATTTCTCGGCGAGCAGTACTTC

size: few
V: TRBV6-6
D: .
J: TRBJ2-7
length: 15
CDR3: CASSYSTGSTKEQYF
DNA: TGTGCCAGCAGTTATTCTACAGGGTCTACGAAGGAGCAGTACTTC

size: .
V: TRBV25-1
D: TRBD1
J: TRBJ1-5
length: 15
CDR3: CASWSDRGPHQPQHF
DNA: TGTGCCAGCTGGTCAGACAGGGGGCCGCATCAGCCCCAGCATTTT

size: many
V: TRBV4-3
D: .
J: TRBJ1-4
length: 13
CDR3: CASSQGGSEKLFF
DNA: TGCGCCAGCAGCCAAGGGGGATCGGAAAAACTGTTTTTT

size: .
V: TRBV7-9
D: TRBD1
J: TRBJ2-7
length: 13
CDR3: CASSITQGYEQYF
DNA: TGTGCCAGCAGTATAACACAGGGGTACGAGCAGTACTTC

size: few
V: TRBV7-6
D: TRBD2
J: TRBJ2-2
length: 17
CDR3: CASSSPLAGVNTGELFF
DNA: TGTGCCAGCAGCTCGCCCCTAGCGGGGGTTAACACCGGGGAGCTGTTTTTT

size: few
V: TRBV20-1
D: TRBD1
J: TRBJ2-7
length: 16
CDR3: CSADRASRFLSYEQYF
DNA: TGCAGTGCTGACAGGGCGAGCCGATTCCTCTCCTACGAGCAGTACTTC

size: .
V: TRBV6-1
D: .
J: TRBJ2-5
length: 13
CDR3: CASRPTAQETQYF
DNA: TGTGCCAGCAGACCGACGGCCCAAGAGACCCAGTACTTC

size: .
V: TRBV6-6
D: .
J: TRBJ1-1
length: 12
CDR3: CASSAQSTEAFF
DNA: TGTGCCAGCAGCGCCCAGTCCACTGAAGCTTTCTTT

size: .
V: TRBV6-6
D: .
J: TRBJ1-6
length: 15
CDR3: CASISSFQGNSPLHF
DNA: TGTGCCAGCATAAGTTCGTTCCAGGGTAATTCACCCCTCCACTTT

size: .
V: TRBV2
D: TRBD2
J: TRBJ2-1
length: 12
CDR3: CAGEGRANEQFF
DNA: TGTGCCGGGGAGGGCAGGGCCAATGAGCAGTTCTTC

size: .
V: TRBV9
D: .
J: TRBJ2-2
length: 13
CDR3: CASSRREHGELFF
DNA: TGTGCCAGCTCACGGAGGGAACACGGGGAGCTGTTTTTT

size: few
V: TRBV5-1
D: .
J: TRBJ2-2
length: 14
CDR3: CASSLNGNAGELFF
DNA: TGCGCCAGCAGCTTGAACGGGAACGCCGGGGAGCTGTTTTTT

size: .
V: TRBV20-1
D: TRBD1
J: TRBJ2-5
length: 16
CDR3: CSAAPIGTGVRETQYF
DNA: TGCAGTGCTGCGCCGATAGGGACAGGGGTTCGAGAGACCCAGTACTTC

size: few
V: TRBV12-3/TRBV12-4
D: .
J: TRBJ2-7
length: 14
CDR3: CASTIAGRFYEQYF
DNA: TGTGCCAGTACTATCGCGGGGAGGTTCTACGAGCAGTACTTC

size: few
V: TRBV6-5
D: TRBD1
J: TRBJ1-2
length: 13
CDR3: CASSYGDRDGYTF
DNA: TGTGCCAGCAGTTACGGGGACAGGGACGGCTACACCTTC

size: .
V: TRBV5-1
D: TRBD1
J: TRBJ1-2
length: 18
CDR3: CASSLVSNLGTGEGGYTF
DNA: TGCGCCAGCAGCTTGGTTTCTAACTTAGGGACAGGGGAAGGCGGCTACACCTTC

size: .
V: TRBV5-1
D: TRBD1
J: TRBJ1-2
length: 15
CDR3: CASSLSTGVNYGYTF
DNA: TGCGCCAGCAGCTTGTCGACAGGGGTTAACTATGGCTACACCTTC

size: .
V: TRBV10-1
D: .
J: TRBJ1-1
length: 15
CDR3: CASSSSRRMNTEAFF
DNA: TGTGCCAGCAGTTCCTCTAGAAGGATGAACACTGAAGCTTTCTTT

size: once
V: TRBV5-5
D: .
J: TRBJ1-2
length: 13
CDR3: CASSFQTAYGYTF
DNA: TGTGCCAGCAGCTTCCAGACAGCCTATGGCTACACCTTC

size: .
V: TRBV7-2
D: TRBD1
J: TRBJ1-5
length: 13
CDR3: CASSAPGQGPQHF
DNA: TGTGCCAGCAGCGCGCCCGGACAGGGACCCCAGCATTTT

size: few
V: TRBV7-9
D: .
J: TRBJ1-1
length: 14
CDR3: CASSPAHQNTEAFF
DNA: TGTGCCAGCAGCCCTGCCCACCAGAACACTGAAGCTTTCTTT

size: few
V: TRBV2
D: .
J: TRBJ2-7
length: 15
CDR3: CASSELRESSYEQYF
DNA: TGTGCCAGCAGTGAACTAAGGGAGAGTTCCTACGAGCAGTACTTC

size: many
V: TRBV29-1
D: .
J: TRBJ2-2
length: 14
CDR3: CSGERTSLTGELFF
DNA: TGCAGCGGAGAACGGACTTCCCTCACCGGGGAGCTGTTTTTT